This section outlines one T cell receptor beta chain sequence together with its context. The sample is drawn from a study of CD8+CD57+ T cells in acquired aplastic anemia. The CDR3 consists of 16 residues. Germline lookup yields CDR1 SNHLY and CDR2 FYNNEI. V was clipped by 1 base and J by 5 bases, with 17 bases between them. Researchers used genomic DNA as the template to profile TCR beta VDJ and CDR3. Each CDR3 protein is one row after TCRdb ran MiXCR on the reads. This table holds about 190,000 distinct CDR3 sequences, roughly half found once. In patients chosen for sequencing, flow cytometry had shown CD8+CD57+ cell expansion.

The chain carries TRBV2 and TRBJ1-2; D remains ambiguous. The clonotype was recovered from a human donor with aplastic anemia. The sample comprised sorted CD4+, CD8+, or CD8+CD57+ T cells (not recorded which) from PBMCs. The CDR3 DNA reads as TGTGCCAGCAGTGAAGTAATCGAATCACACTTTTATGGCTACACCTTC. Its translation is CASSEVIESHFYGYTF.